The 20 T cell receptor beta chains below were found in one sample sequenced in a study of blood T cell repertoires in COVID-19. TCRdb's copy holds only in-frame clones and misses some; the assay was immunoSEQ multiplex PCR. Of some 78,000 clones listed, roughly 90% are singletons. The sequenced sample was peripheral blood. The source of these receptors is a man between 70 and 80 years old with active or convalescent COVID-19.

The V gene is TRBV5-1, the J gene TRBJ2-7; 12 bases agree with TRBD2. CDR1 and CDR2 (germline): SGHRS, YFSETQ. With V trimmed by 3 bases and J by 5 bases, 15 bases remained unmatched. The CDR3 length is 18 residues. CDR3 amino acids: CASSSRSPLAGGPNEQYF. CDR3 DNA: TGCGCCAGCAGCTCCCGGTCCCCTCTAGCGGGGGGGCCCAACGAGCAGTACTTC.

The chain uses TRBV11-3 and TRBJ2-1, with 7 bases aligning to TRBD2. This CDR3 has 15 amino acids. V lost 3 bases, J lost 3 bases, and 5 bases stayed unmatched. In germline, CDR1 is SGHNT, CDR2 YENEEA. The DNA of the CDR3 is TGTGCCAGCAGCTTTGGGACTACTGTCTACAATGAGCAGTTCTTC. Encoded protein: CASSFGTTVYNEQFF. Together with reference TRBV11-3 and TRBJ2-1, the CDR3 gives the full variable domain: EAGVVQSPRYKIIEKKQPVAFWCNPISGHNTLYWYLQNLGQGPELLIRYENEEAVDDSQLPKDRFSAERLKGVDSTLKIQPAELGDSAVYLCASSFGTTVYNEQFFGPGTRLTVL.

This clone was picked up one time. V and J are TRBV4-1 and TRBJ2-7; the match to TRBD2 covers 7 bases. Germline CDR1 MGHRA, CDR2 YSYEKL. The CDR3 is 15 residues long. J lost 5 bases, V lost 4 bases, and 11 bases had no gene match. The CDR3, as DNA: TGCGCCAGCAGCCGCCTCGGGCCGGGGGGAGACGAGCAGTACTTC. It encodes CASSRLGPGGDEQYF.

This rearrangement joins TRBV10-3 to TRBJ1-2, with no clear D. The CDR3 length is 17 residues. Trimming removed 10 bases at V and 0 bases at J, with 24 bases between. The germline gives CDR1 ENHRY, CDR2 SYGVKD. Here the CDR3 reads CATTGVSPGIANYGYTF. CDR3 bases: TGTGCCACAACCGGGGTTTCGCCGGGGATAGCTAACTATGGCTACACCTTC.

Only one count was recorded for this clone. The rearrangement uses TRBV7-2 and TRBJ2-7; tentative D call: TRBD1 (5 bases). Per germline, CDR1 SGHTA and CDR2 FQGNSA. The CDR3 has 14 residues. Deletions cut 5 bases from V and 0 bases from J, with 11 bases between. CDR3 residues: CASSLMTVSYEQYF. DNA for the CDR3: TGTGCCAGCAGCCTCATGACAGTCTCCTACGAGCAGTACTTC.

This chain links TRBV28 with TRBJ1-4; D gene ambiguous. The germline gives CDR1 MDHEN, CDR2 SYDVKM. The germline V and J ends were trimmed by 6 bases and 2 bases, with 4 bases remaining between them. The CDR3 totals 12 residues. In DNA form, the CDR3 reads TGTGCCAGCAGCGGGACTAATGAAAAACTGTTTTTT. It specifies CASSGTNEKLFF.

The genes are TRBV7-8 and TRBJ1-1, with 7 bases identical to TRBD1. The CDR3 is 17 residues long. Per germline, CDR1 SGHVS and CDR2 FQNEAQ. The V segment lost 0 bases and the J segment 3 bases; nucleotides outside the gene matches: 10. CDR3 residues: CASSLAHRQGRDTEAFF. Written as DNA, the CDR3 is TGTGCCAGCAGCTTAGCCCACCGACAGGGACGGGACACTGAAGCTTTCTTT.

The chain is built from TRBV19 and TRBJ1-1; D perhaps matches TRBD1 (6 bases). This CDR3 has 15 residues. The germline CDR1 and CDR2 sequences are LNHDA and SQIVND (reference sequence). With 3 bases removed from V and 1 base from J, the gap between germline ends came to 12 bases. CDR3 bases: TGTGCCAGTAGTATGGCCGGGACAACGAACACTGAAGCTTTCTTT. Its protein product is CASSMAGTTNTEAFF.

The V and J genes are TRBV4-3 and TRBJ2-7, with 9 nucleotides matching TRBD1. V was pared by 0 bases and J by 5 bases, with 5 bases of the junction left unmatched. Per germline, CDR1 LGHNA and CDR2 YSLEER. CDR3 length: 15 residues. Here the CDR3 reads CASSQERTGVHEQYF. The CDR3, as DNA: TGCGCCAGCAGCCAAGAGAGGACAGGGGTCCACGAGCAGTACTTC.

The chain is built from TRBV9 and TRBJ1-3; the D is unclear. The V gene lost 0 bases and the J gene lost 1 base, with 5 bases spanning the gap. There are 14 residues in the CDR3. Germline V CDR1 and CDR2: SGDLS, YYNGEE. CDR3 sequence (DNA): TGTGCCAGCAGCGTAGCTAGTTCTGGAAACACCATATATTTT. It yields the protein CASSVASSGNTIYF.

The chain joins TRBV15 to TRBJ1-3; D unclear. The CDR3 runs to 13 residues. V gave up 0 bases and J gave up 8 bases, with 8 bases separating them. CDR1 is LNHNV, CDR2 YYDKDF, per germline (reference sequence). The CDR3 sequence is CATSRDRLDTIYF. The CDR3 DNA reads TGTGCCACCAGCAGAGATCGGTTGGACACCATATATTTT.

This rearrangement joins TRBV5-1 to TRBJ1-1; TRBD1 might be the D (6 bases). Germline lookup yields CDR1 SGHRS and CDR2 YFSETQ. The CDR3 loop spans 13 amino acids. Between the trimmed V and J ends, which lost 0 bases and 4 bases, there was a span of 7 bases. The CDR3 DNA reads TGCGCCAGCAGCTTGGGGGGGCTCACTGAAGCTTTCTTT. It translates to CASSLGGLTEAFF. Full variable domain (rest looked up from reference TRBV5-1 and TRBJ1-1): KAGVTQTPRYLIKTRGQQVTLSCSPISGHRSVSWYQQTPGQGLQFLFEYFSETQRNKGNFPGRFSGRQFSNSRSEMNVSTLELGDSALYLCASSLGGLTEAFFGQGTRLTVV.

V is TRBV24-1 and J is TRBJ1-1; 9 positions match TRBD1. Germline CDR1 KGHDR, CDR2 SFDVKD. V lost 2 bases and J lost 10; bases outside the gene matches: 4. CDR3 length: 13 residues. The DNA for the CDR3 is TGTGCCACCAGTGATTCAGGACAGGGGACAGCTTTCTTT. Amino acid sequence: CATSDSGQGTAFF.

The rearrangement uses TRBV10-3 and TRBJ2-4; possibly TRBD2 for D (6 bases). Trimming left V 6 bases short and J 0 bases short, with 12 bases between. Germline CDR1 and CDR2: ENHRY and SYGVKD. There are 15 residues in the CDR3. The CDR3 nucleotides are TGTGCCATCAGCGGGGGACCGCTAGCCAAAAACATTCAGTACTTC. Its translation: CAISGGPLAKNIQYF.

The chain carries TRBV15 and TRBJ1-1; maybe TRBD1 (5 bases). Trimming cost V 0 bases and J 1 base, with 9 bases left between them. Germline loops: CDR1 LNHNV, CDR2 YYDKDF (reference sequence). This CDR3 is built from 15 residues. The CDR3 spells CATSRDGHPNTEAFF. CDR3 nucleotide sequence: TGTGCCACCAGCAGAGACGGACACCCGAACACTGAAGCTTTCTTT.

V and J are TRBV9 and TRBJ2-1; D is possibly TRBD2 (6 bases). This CDR3 comprises 15 residues. V lost 2 bases, J lost 9 bases, and 18 bases lay in between. CDR1 is SGDLS, CDR2 YYNGEE, per germline. The CDR3 coding sequence is TGTGCCAGCAGCGTTAGACCCGGGGGTTCGGGTGAGCAGTTCTTC. Translating it yields CASSVRPGGSGEQFF.

V is TRBV19 and J is TRBJ1-6; a possible D gene is TRBD1 (5 bases). Trimming pared 6 bases from V and 8 bases from J, leaving 14 bases between. From germline, CDR1 is LNHDA and CDR2 SQIVND (reference sequence). This CDR3 is built from 14 residues. The CDR3 DNA follows: TGTGCCAGTAGCCCTGCCAGGGCAGATTCACCCCTCCACTTT. Protein product: CASSPARADSPLHF. Full variable domain (rest looked up from reference TRBV19 and TRBJ1-6): DGGITQSPKYLFRKEGQNVTLSCEQNLNHDAMYWYRQDPGQGLRLIYYSQIVNDFQKGDIAEGYSVSREKKESFPLTVTSAQKNPTAFYLCASSPARADSPLHFGNGTRLTVT.

This clone was found a few times. The chain has TRBV2 and TRBJ2-7, with TRBD2 matching 9 bases. The CDR3 is 16 amino acids. Trimming at V came to 4 bases and at J to 4 bases, leaving 11 bases not matched to a gene. Germline CDR1 reads SNHLY; CDR2 reads FYNNEI. The CDR3 sequence is CASSVRAGGLRYEQYF. Written as DNA, the CDR3 is TGTGCCAGCAGTGTCAGGGCGGGGGGGCTAAGGTACGAGCAGTACTTC. The variable domain in full, completed from reference TRBV2 and TRBJ2-7, reads EPEVTQTPSHQVTQMGQEVILRCVPISNHLYFYWYRQILGQKVEFLVSFYNNEISEKSEIFDDQFSVERPDGSNFTLKIRSTKLEDSAMYFCASSVRAGGLRYEQYFGPGTRLTVT.

The CDR3 reads CASSYAGTNYGYTF. The DNA of the CDR3 is TGTGCCAGCAGTTACGCAGGGACTAACTATGGCTACACCTTC. The rearrangement uses TRBV6-5 and TRBJ1-2, with D perhaps TRBD1 (5 bases). CDR3 size: 14 residues. Germline CDR1 is MNHEY and CDR2 is SVGAGI. V was trimmed by 2 bases and J by 0 bases, leaving 7 bases between them.

The chain combines TRBV7-8 with TRBJ1-5; D gene uncertain. The CDR3 consists of 16 residues. With 0 bases removed from V and 7 bases from J, the gap between germline ends came to 16 bases. Germline loops: CDR1 SGHVS, CDR2 FQNEAQ. CDR3 residues: CASSLASWGTGQPQHF. The DNA for the CDR3 is TGTGCCAGCAGCTTAGCGTCCTGGGGTACGGGGCAGCCCCAGCATTTT.